This T cell receptor (beta chain) was recovered during a study of blood T cell repertoires in COVID-19. At the level of the study: Acute-phase and convalescent COVID-19 samples originated in the United States, Italy and Spain. T cells, B-cell-depleted T cells, or PBMCs supplied cDNA or gDNA.

In the original analysis: From reference gene primer amplification, estimates of nucleated cell counts were derived. Using immunoSEQ multiplex PCR, the repertoire was profiled, and TCRdb retains in-frame clones only, with some absent. V, J and clone size reflect that table, while D and trimming were determined from the DNA. The table has hundreds of thousands of clones, about 90% seen once. In germline, CDR1 is SNHLY, CDR2 FYNNEI. This CDR3 spans 13 amino acids. The trim removed 7 bases at V and 7 bases at J, leaving 4 bases unmatched. Sequencing used peripheral blood. This chain joins TRBV2 and TRBJ1-6; TRBD1 matches 7 bases. The TCR was taken from a woman aged 18-35 years with acute or convalescent COVID-19. The CDR3 region is CASKPGQNSPLHF. The DNA for the CDR3 is TGTGCCAGCAAACCGGGACAGAATTCACCCCTCCACTTT. The full variable domain, rest sourced from reference TRBV2 and TRBJ1-6, is EPEVTQTPSHQVTQMGQEVILRCVPISNHLYFYWYRQILGQKVEFLVSFYNNEISEKSEIFDDQFSVERPDGSNFTLKIRSTKLEDSAMYFCASKPGQNSPLHFGNGTRLTVT.